The 12 T cell receptor beta chains in this list originate from one sample, sequenced in a study of blood T cell repertoires in COVID-19. Generated by immunoSEQ multiplex PCR, the TCRdb table keeps only in-frame clones and is missing some. The table includes fewer than 60,000 clones, approximately 95% detected once. Sequencing used peripheral blood. Receptor source: a man aged 55 to 70 with COVID-19, enrolled during active disease.

This chain connects TRBV6-1 to TRBJ2-1; a possible D gene is TRBD1 (5 bases). Per germline, CDR1 MNHNS and CDR2 SASEGT. The V gene lost 0 bases and the J gene lost 3 bases, with 12 bases spanning the gap. The CDR3 has 16 residues. The CDR3 sequence is CASSEAGRGLYNEQFF. The DNA for the CDR3 is TGTGCCAGCAGTGAAGCGGGGCGCGGCCTCTACAATGAGCAGTTCTTC.

The count of this clone is one. The chain uses TRBV9 and TRBJ2-1; TRBD2 agrees at 9 bases. This CDR3 is built from 15 residues. The ends lost 2 bases at V and 3 bases at J; junction bases unmatched: 3. Germline loops: CDR1 SGDLS, CDR2 YYNGEE. The CDR3 sequence: CASSVTSGNYNEQFF. Written as DNA, the CDR3 is TGTGCCAGCAGCGTGACTAGCGGAAACTACAATGAGCAGTTCTTC.

The chain has TRBV5-1 and TRBJ1-1; a weak D match, TRBD1 (5 bases). CDR1 is SGHRS, CDR2 YFSETQ, per germline. V lost 4 bases and J 1 base, leaving 14 bases between the germline ends. This CDR3 spans 15 amino acids. For the CDR3, the DNA is TGCGCCAGCAGCGAGAGGGGAGGGCGGAACACTGAAGCTTTCTTT. It codes for CASSERGGRNTEAFF.

V gene TRBV5-4 combines with J gene TRBJ2-5; the match to TRBD1 covers 12 bases. After removal of 4 bases from V and 5 bases from J, the junction contained 6 bases not matched to a gene. Looked up from germline, CDR1 is SGHNT and CDR2 is YYREEE (reference sequence). CDR3 length equals 15 residues. The CDR3 spells CASSLGTGGAETQYF. The CDR3 DNA follows: TGTGCCAGCAGCCTAGGGACAGGGGGCGCGGAGACCCAGTACTTC. The variable domain in full, with the rest retrieved from reference TRBV5-4 and TRBJ2-5, is ETGVTQSPTHLIKTRGQQVTLRCSSQSGHNTVSWYQQALGQGPQFIFQYYREEENGRGNFPPRFSGLQFPNYSSELNVNALELDDSALYLCASSLGTGGAETQYFGPGTRLLVL.

This clone was picked up one time. This chain uses TRBV11-2 with TRBJ2-2; D is unresolved. V was cut by 3 bases and J by 1 base, with 6 bases left in between. This CDR3 contains 14 residues. Per germline, CDR1 SGHAT and CDR2 FQNNGV. The DNA of the CDR3 is TGTGCCAGCAGCTTTTATAAGAACACCGGGGAGCTGTTTTTT. Residues: CASSFYKNTGELFF.

The chain recombines TRBV27 with TRBJ2-1; the D gene is possibly TRBD1 (5 bases). Trimming pared 3 bases from V and 3 bases from J, leaving 9 bases between. There are 14 residues in the CDR3. Germline loops: CDR1 MNHEY, CDR2 SMNVEV (reference sequence). The CDR3 region has the DNA TGTGCCAGCAGTTTGGGGCAGGGCTACAATGAGCAGTTCTTC. Protein product: CASSLGQGYNEQFF.

The gene calls are TRBV9 and TRBJ1-3; D is ambiguous. The CDR3 has 16 residues. Trimming removed 5 bases at V and 4 bases at J, with 19 bases between. Germline V gene lookup returns CDR1 SGDLS and CDR2 YYNGEE. The CDR3 nucleotides are TGTGCCAGCAGTCCCTGGGGAGGGTTGCTCGGAAACACCATATATTTT. This sequence encodes CASSPWGGLLGNTIYF.

This sequence joins TRBV4-3 and TRBJ2-7; 7 bases align to TRBD2. Trimming took 1 base from V and 2 from J; bases not matched to a gene: 5. The CDR3 consists of 15 residues. Germline V lookup: CDR1 LGHNA, CDR2 YSLEER. The CDR3, as DNA: TGCGCCAGCAGCCAAGGTAGCGGGTTCACCTACGAGCAGTACTTC. It encodes CASSQGSGFTYEQYF.

This rearrangement joins TRBV28 to TRBJ2-3; 9 nucleotides align to TRBD1. The germline V gene has CDR1 MDHEN and CDR2 SYDVKM. V lost 6 bases to trimming and J lost 4 bases; unmatched junction nucleotides: 11. There are 16 residues in the CDR3. CDR3 nucleotide sequence: TGTGCCAGCAGCTCGTCCGGACAGGGGTTGCCAGATACGCAGTATTTT. Amino acid sequence: CASSSSGQGLPDTQYF.

The chain is built from TRBV19 and TRBJ1-5; 7 bases agree with TRBD1. The CDR3 has 14 residues. Germline V gene sequence: CDR1 LNHDA, CDR2 SQIVND (reference sequence). V was pared by 6 bases and J by 3 bases, with 5 bases of the junction left unmatched. CDR3 nucleotides: TGTGCCAGTAGGGCGGGACAGCACAATCAGCCCCAGCATTTT. Its translation is CASRAGQHNQPQHF. The full variable domain, with the rest looked up from reference TRBV19 and TRBJ1-5, is DGGITQSPKYLFRKEGQNVTLSCEQNLNHDAMYWYRQDPGQGLRLIYYSQIVNDFQKGDIAEGYSVSREKKESFPLTVTSAQKNPTAFYLCASRAGQHNQPQHFGDGTRLSIL.

This chain joins TRBV19 and TRBJ1-2, with TRBD1 identical over 8 bases. J gave up 4 bases and V 6 bases, and 13 bases lay outside the gene matches. Germline assignment: CDR1 LNHDA and CDR2 SQIVND (reference sequence). There are 16 residues in the CDR3. CDR3 nucleotide sequence: TGTGCCAGTAGGTCAAACCGACAGGGGCCCATCTATGGCTACACCTTC. Encoded protein: CASRSNRQGPIYGYTF.

This chain uses TRBV5-1 with TRBJ2-2, with 10 bases identical to TRBD1. Germline V gene lookup returns CDR1 SGHRS and CDR2 YFSETQ. Losses at the gene ends were 0 bases for V and 3 bases for J; bases not matched to a gene: 5. This CDR3 is 17 amino acids long. The DNA for the CDR3 is TGCGCCAGCAGCTTGGATGGACAGGGGGGCGACACCGGGGAGCTGTTTTTT. Its protein product is CASSLDGQGGDTGELFF.